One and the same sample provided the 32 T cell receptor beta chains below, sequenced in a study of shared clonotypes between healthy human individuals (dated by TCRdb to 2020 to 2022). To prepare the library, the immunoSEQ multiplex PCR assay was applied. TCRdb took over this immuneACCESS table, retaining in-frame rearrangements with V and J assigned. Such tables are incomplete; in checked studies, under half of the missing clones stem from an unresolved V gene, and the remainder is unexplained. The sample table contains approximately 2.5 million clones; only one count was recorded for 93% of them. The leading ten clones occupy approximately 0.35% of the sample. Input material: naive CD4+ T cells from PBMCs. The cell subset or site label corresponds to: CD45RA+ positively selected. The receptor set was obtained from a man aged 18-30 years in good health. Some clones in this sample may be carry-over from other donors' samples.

CDR3 coding DNA: TGTGCCAGCAGCTCTGGGCTTGGGGACAGGGGATTGCGTTTGTTAACCTACGAGCAGTACTTC. Residues: CASSSGLGDRGLRLLTYEQYF. The chain is built from TRBV7-8 and TRBJ2-7, with 10 nucleotides matching TRBD1. Germline loops: CDR1 SGHVS, CDR2 FQNEAQ. The CDR3 spans 21 residues. Losses at the gene ends were 4 bases for V and 2 bases for J; bases not matched to a gene: 23.

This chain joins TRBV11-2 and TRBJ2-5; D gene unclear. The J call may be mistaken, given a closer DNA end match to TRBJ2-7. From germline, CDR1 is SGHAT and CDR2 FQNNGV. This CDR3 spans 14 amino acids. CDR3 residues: CASSSIRRPYEQYF. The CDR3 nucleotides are TGTGCCAGCAGCTCGATCAGGAGACCCTACGAGCAGTACTTC.

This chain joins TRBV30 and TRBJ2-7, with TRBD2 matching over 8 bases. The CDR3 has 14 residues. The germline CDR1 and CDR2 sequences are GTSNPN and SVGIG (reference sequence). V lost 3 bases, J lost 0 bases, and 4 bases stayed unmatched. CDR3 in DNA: TGTGCCTGGAGACTAGCGGCCAGCTCCTACGAGCAGTACTTC. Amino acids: CAWRLAASSYEQYF.

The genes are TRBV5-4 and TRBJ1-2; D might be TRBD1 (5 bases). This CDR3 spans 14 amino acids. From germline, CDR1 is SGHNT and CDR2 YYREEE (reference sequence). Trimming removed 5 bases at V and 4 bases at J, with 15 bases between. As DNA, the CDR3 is TGTGCCAGCAGTCAGGCAGGGAATTTCTATGGCTACACCTTC. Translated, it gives CASSQAGNFYGYTF.

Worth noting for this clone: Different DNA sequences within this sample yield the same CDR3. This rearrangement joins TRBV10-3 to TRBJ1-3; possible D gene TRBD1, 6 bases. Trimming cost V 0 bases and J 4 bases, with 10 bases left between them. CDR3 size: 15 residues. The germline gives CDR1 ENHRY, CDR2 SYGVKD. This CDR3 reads CAISESGGSGNTIYF. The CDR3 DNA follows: TGTGCCATCAGTGAGTCGGGGGGCTCAGGAAACACCATATATTTT.

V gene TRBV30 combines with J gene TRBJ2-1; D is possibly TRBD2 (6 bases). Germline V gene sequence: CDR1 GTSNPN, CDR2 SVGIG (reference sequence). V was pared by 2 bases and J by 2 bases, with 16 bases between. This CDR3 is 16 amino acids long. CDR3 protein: CAWSPLGVAAYNEQFF. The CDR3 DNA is TGTGCCTGGAGTCCCCTAGGGGTAGCGGCCTACAATGAGCAGTTCTTC.

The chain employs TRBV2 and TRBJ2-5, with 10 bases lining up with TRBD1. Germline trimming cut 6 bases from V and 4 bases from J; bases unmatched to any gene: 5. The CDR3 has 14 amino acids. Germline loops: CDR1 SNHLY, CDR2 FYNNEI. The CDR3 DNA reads TGTGCCAGCAGACCCGGGACAGGGGTAGAGACCCAGTACTTC. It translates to CASRPGTGVETQYF.

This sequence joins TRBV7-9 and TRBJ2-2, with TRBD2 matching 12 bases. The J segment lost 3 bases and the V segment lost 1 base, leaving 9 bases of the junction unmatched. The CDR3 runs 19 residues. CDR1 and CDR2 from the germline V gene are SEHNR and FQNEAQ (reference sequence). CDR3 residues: CASSLDRLAGGPDTGELFF. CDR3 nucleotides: TGTGCCAGCAGCTTAGATCGGCTAGCGGGAGGGCCCGACACCGGGGAGCTGTTTTTT.

This CDR3 is CASSTQGGTSVDSYNEQFF. CDR3 sequence (DNA): TGTGCCAGCAGCACTCAGGGCGGGACTAGCGTGGATTCCTACAATGAGCAGTTCTTC. The J gene is TRBJ2-1, the V gene TRBV7-3; 10 bases match TRBD2. The CDR3 totals 19 residues. J was trimmed by 1 base and V by 5 bases; bases with no gene match: 14. The germline V gene has CDR1 SGHTA and CDR2 FQGTGA.

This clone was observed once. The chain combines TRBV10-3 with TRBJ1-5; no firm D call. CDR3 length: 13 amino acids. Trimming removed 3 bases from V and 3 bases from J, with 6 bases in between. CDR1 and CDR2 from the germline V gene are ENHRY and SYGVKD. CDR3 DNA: TGTGCCATCAGTGACGGACCCAATCAGCCCCAGCATTTT. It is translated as CAISDGPNQPQHF.

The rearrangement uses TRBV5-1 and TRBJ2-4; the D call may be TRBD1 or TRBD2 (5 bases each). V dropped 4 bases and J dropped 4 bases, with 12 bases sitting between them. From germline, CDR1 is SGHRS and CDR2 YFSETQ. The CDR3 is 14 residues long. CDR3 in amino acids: CASSLGAGKNIQYF. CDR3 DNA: TGCGCCAGCAGCCTCGGGGCAGGGAAAAACATTCAGTACTTC.

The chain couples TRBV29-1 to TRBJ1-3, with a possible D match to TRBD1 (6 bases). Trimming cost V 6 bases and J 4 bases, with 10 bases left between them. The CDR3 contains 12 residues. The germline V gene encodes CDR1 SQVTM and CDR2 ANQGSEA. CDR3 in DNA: TGCAGCGTCGTACAGGGCGGAAACACCATATATTTT. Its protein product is CSVVQGGNTIYF. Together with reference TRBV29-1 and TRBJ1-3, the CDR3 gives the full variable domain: SAVISQKPSRDICQRGTSLTIQCQVDSQVTMMFWYRQQPGQSLTLIATANQGSEATYESGFVIDKFPISRPNLTFSTLTVSNMSPEDSSIYLCSVVQGGNTIYFGEGSWLTVV.

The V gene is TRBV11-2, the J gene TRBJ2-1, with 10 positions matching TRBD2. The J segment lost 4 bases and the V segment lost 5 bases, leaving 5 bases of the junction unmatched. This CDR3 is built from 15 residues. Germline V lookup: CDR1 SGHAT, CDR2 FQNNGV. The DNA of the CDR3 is TGTGCCAGCAGCCAACTAGCGGGGAATTACAATGAGCAGTTCTTC. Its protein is CASSQLAGNYNEQFF.

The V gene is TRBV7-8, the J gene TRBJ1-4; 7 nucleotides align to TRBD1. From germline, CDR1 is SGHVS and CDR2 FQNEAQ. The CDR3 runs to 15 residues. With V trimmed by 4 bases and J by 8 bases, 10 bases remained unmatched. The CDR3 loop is CASSSIGQEGEKLFF. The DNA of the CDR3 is TGTGCCAGCAGCTCTATCGGACAGGAGGGGGAAAAACTGTTTTTT.

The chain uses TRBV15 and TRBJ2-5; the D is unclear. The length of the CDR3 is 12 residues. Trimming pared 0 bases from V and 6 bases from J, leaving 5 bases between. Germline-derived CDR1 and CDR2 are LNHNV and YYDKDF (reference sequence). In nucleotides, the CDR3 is TGTGCCACCAGCAGAGATCGGCAGACCCAGTACTTC. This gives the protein CATSRDRQTQYF.

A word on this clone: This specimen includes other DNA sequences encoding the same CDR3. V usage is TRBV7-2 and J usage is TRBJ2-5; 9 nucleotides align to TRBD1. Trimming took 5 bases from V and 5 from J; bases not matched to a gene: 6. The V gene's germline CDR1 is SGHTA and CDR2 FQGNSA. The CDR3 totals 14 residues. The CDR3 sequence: CASSLQGALETQYF. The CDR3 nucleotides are TGTGCCAGCAGCCTACAGGGGGCGTTGGAGACCCAGTACTTC. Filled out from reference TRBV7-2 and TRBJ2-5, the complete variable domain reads GAGVSQSPSNKVTEKGKDVELRCDPISGHTALYWYRQSLGQGLEFLIYFQGNSAPDKSGLPSDRFSAERTGGSVSTLTIQRTQQEDSAVYLCASSLQGALETQYFGPGTRLLVL.

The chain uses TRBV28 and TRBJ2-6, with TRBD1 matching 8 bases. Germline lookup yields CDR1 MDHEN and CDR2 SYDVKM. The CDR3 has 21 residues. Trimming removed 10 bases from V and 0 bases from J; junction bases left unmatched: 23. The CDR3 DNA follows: TGTGCCATAGACCGGACAGGGCGGTGGGGCCACCTCAACTCTGGGGCCAACGTCCTGACTTTC. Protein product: CAIDRTGRWGHLNSGANVLTF.

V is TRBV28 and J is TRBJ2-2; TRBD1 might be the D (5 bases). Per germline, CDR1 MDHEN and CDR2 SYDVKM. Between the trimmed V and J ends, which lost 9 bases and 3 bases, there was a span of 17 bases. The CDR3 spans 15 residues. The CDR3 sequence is CASGPRAVYTGELFF. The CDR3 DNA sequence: TGTGCCAGTGGCCCCAGGGCGGTGTACACCGGGGAGCTGTTTTTT.

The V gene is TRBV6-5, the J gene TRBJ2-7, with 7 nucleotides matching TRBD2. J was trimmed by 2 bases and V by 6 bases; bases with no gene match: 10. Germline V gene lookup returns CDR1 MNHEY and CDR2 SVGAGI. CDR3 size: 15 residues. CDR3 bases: TGTGCCAGCAGGTCCTTTGGTGGGAGGGCCTACGAGCAGTACTTC. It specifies CASRSFGGRAYEQYF.

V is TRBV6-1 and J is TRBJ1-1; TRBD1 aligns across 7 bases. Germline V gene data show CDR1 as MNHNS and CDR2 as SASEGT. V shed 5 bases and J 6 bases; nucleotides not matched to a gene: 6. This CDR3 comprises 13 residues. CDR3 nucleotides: TGTGCCAGCAGTACTATCACAGGGGCTGAAGCTTTCTTT. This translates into CASSTITGAEAFF.

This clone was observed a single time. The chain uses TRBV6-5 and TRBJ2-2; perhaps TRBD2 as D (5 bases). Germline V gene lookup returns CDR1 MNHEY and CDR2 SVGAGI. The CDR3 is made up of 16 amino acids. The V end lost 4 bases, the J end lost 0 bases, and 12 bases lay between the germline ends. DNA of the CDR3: TGTGCCAGCAGTTTGAAGGCGGGTACGAACACCGGGGAGCTGTTTTTT. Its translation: CASSLKAGTNTGELFF.

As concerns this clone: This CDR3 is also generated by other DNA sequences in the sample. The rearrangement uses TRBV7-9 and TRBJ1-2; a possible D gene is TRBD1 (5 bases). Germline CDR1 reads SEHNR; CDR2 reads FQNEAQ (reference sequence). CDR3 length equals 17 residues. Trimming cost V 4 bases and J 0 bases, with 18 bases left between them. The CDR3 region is CASSSDLGGPANYGYTF. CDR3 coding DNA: TGTGCCAGCAGCTCAGACCTGGGGGGACCAGCTAACTATGGCTACACCTTC.

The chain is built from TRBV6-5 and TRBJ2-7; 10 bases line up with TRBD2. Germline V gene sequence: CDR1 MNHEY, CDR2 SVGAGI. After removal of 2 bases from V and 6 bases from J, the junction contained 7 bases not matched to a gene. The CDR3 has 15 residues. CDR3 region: CASSYGASGSSEQYF. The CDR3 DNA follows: TGTGCCAGCAGTTACGGGGCTAGCGGGAGTAGCGAGCAGTACTTC.

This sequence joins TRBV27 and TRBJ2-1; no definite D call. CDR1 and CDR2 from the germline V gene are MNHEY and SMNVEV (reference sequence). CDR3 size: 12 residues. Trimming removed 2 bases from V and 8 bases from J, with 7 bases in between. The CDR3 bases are TGTGCCAGCAGTTTAGAGCCTGATGAGCAGTTCTTC. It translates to CASSLEPDEQFF.

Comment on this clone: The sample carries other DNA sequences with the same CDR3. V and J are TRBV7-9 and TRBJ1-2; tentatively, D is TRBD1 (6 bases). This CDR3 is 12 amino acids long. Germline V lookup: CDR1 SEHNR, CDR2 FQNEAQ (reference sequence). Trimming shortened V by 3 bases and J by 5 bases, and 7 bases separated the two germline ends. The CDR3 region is CASSLQGYGYTF. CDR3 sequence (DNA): TGTGCCAGCAGCTTGCAGGGGTATGGCTACACCTTC.

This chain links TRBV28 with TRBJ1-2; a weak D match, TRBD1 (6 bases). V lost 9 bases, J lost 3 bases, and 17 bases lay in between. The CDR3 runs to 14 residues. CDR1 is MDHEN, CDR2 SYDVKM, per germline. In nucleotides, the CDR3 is TGTGCCAGTTTCTCACAGGGTGGAGACTATGGCTACACCTTC. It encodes CASFSQGGDYGYTF.

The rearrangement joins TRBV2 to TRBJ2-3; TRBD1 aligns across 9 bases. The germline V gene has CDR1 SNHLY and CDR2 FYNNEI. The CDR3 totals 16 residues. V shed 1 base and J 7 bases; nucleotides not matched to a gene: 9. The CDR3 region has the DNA TGTGCCAGCAGTGAAGTTGGACAGGGGTTTCCAAATACGCAGTATTTT. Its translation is CASSEVGQGFPNTQYF.

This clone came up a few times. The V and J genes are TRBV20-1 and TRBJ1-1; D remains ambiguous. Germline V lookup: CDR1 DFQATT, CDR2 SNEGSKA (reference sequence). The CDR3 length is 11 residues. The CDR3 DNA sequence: TGCGTAGGACTCGAGAACACTGAAGCTTTCTTT. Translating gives CVGLENTEAFF.

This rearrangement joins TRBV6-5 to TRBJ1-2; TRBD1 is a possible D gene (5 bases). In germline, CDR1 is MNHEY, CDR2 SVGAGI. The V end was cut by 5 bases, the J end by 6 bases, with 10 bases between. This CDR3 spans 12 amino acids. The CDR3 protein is CASSPGKNGYTF. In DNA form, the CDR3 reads TGTGCCAGCAGTCCAGGGAAGAATGGCTACACCTTC.

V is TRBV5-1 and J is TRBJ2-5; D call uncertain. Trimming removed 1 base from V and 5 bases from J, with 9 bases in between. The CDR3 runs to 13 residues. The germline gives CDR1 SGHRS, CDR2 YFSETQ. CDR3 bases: TGCGCCAGCAGCTTGTACCAGGAGGAGACCCAGTACTTC. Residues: CASSLYQEETQYF.

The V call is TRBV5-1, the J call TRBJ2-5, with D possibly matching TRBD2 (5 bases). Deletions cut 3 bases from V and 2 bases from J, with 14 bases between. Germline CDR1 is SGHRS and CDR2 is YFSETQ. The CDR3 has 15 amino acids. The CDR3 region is CASSSTGSPQETQYF. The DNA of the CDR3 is TGCGCCAGCAGCTCCACGGGATCGCCACAAGAGACCCAGTACTTC.

The CDR3 is CASSRQSTTGNTIYF. CDR3 bases: TGTGCCAGCAGTCGGCAGTCAACGACTGGAAACACCATATATTTT. The chain combines TRBV2 with TRBJ1-3, with no clear D. Per germline, CDR1 SNHLY and CDR2 FYNNEI. V was clipped by 5 bases and J by 2 bases, with 13 bases between them. The CDR3 extends over 15 amino acids.